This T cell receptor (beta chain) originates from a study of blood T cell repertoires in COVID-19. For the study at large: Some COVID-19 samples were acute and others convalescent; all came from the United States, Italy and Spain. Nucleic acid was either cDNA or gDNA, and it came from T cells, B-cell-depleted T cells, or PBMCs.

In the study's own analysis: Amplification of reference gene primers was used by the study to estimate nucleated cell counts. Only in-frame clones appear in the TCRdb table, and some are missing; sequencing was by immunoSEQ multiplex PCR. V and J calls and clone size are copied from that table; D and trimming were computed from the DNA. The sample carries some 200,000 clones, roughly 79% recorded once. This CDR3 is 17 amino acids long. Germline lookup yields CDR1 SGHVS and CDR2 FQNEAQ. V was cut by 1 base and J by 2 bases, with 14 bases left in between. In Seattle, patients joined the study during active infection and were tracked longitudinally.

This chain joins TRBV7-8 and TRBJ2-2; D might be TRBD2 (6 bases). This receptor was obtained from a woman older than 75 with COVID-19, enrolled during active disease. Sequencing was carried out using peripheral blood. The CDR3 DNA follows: TGTGCCAGCAGCTTAGGGTCCAGGGACTTTAACACCGGGGAGCTGTTTTTT. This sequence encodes CASSLGSRDFNTGELFF.